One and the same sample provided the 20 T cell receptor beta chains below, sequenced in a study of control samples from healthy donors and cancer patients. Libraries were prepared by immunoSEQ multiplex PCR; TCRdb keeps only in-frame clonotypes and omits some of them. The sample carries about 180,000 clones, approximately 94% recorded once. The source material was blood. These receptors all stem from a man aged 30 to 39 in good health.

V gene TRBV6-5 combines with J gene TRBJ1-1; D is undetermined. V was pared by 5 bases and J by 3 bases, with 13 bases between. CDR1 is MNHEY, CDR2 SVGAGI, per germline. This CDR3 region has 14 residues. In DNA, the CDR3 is TGTGCCAGCAGTAGAGGCCTTCCGGACACTGAAGCTTTCTTT. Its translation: CASSRGLPDTEAFF.

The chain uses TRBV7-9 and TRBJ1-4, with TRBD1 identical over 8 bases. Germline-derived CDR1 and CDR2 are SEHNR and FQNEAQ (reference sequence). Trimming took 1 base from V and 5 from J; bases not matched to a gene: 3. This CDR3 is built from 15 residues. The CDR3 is CASSLGQGSNEKLFF. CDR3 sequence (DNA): TGTGCCAGCAGCTTAGGACAGGGGAGCAATGAAAAACTGTTTTTT.

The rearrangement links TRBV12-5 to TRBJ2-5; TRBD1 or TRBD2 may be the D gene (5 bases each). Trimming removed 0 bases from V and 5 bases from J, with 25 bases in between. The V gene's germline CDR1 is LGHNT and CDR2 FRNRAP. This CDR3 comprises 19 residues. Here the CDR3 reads CASGLVRDGGTPSRETQYF. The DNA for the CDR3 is TGTGCTAGTGGTTTGGTCCGGGATGGGGGTACCCCTTCCCGGGAGACCCAGTACTTC.

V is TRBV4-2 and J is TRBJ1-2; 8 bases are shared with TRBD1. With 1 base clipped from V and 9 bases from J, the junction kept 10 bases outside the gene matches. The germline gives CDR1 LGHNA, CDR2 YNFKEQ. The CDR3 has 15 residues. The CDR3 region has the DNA TGTGCCAGCAGCCAAGGCAGAACAGGGGGAGATAGCTACACCTTC. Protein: CASSQGRTGGDSYTF.

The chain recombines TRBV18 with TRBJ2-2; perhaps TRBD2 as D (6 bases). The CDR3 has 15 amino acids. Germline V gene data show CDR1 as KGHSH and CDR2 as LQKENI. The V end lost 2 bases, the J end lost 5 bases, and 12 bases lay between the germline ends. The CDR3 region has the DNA TGTGCCAGCTCACCAATGGCTAGCGATACCGGGGAGCTGTTTTTT. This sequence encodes CASSPMASDTGELFF.

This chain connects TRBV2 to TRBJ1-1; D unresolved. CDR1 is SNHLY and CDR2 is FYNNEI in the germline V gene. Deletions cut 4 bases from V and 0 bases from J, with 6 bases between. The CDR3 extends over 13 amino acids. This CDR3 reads CASSVRLNTEAFF. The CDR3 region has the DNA TGTGCCAGCAGTGTCAGGTTGAACACTGAAGCTTTCTTT.

DNA of the CDR3: TGTGCCACCCTTCCGGGACAGGGAGTGGGTAACACTGAAGCTTTCTTT. Translating it yields CATLPGQGVGNTEAFF. The chain carries TRBV2 and TRBJ1-1; TRBD1 agrees at 9 bases. The CDR3 length is 16 residues. Germline loops: CDR1 SNHLY, CDR2 FYNNEI. The ends lost 10 bases at V and 2 bases at J; junction bases unmatched: 14.

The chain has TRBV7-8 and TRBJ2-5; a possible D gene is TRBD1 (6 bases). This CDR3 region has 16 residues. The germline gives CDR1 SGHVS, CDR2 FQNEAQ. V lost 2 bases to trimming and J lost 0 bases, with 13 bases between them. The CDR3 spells CASSLRDTSYQETQYF. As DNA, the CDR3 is TGTGCCAGCAGCTTACGGGACACTTCGTACCAAGAGACCCAGTACTTC.

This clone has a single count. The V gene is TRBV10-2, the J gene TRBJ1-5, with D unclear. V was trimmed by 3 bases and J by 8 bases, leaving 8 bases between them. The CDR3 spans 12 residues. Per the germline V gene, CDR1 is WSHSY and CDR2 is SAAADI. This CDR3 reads CASSDLAKPQHF. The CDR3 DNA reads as TGCGCCAGCAGTGACCTTGCGAAGCCCCAGCATTTT.

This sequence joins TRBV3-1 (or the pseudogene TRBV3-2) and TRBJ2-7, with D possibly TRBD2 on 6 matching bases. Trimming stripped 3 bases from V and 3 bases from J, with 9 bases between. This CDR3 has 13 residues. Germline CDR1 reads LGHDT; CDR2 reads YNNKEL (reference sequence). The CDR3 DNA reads TGTGCCAGCAGCCAGGGAGGTGGCTACGAGCAGTACTTC. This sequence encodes CASSQGGGYEQYF.

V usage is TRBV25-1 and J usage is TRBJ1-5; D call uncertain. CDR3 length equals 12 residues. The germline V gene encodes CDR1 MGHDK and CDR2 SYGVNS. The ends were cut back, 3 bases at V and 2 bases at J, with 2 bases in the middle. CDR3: CASSEGNQPQHF. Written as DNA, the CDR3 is TGTGCCAGCAGTGAGGGCAATCAGCCCCAGCATTTT.

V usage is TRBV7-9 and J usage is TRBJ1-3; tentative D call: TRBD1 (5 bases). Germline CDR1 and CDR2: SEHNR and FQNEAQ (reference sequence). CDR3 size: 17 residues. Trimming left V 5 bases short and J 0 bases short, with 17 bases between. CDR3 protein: CASSPIQELISGNTIYF. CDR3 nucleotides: TGTGCCAGCAGCCCCATACAGGAATTGATCTCTGGAAACACCATATATTTT.

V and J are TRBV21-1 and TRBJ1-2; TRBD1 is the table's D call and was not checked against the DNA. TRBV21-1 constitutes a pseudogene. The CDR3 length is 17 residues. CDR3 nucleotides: TGTGCCAGCAGCTCCCGACAGGGAAGGGCTCCTAACTATGGCTACACCTTC. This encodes CASSSRQGRAPNYGYTF.

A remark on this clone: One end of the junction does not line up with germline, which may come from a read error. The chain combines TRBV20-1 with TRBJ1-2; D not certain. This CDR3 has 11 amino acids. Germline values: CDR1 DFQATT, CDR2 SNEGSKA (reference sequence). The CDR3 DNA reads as TGCAGTGCCCTGACAAGGGAGGGCCTCGCCTTC. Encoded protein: CSALTREGLAF.

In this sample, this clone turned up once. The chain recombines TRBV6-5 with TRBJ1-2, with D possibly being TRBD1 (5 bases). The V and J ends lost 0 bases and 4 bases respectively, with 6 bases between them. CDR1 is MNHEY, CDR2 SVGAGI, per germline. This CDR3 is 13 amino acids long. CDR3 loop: CASSYSGRYGYTF. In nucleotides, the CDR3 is TGTGCCAGCAGTTACTCGGGGCGCTATGGCTACACCTTC.

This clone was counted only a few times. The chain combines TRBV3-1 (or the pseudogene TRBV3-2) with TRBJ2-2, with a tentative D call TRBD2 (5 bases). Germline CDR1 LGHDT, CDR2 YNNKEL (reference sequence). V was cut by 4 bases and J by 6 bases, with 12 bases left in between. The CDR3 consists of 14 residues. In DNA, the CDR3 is TGTGCCAGCAGCCGGGATAGTAGCGCCGGGGAGCTGTTTTTT. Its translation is CASSRDSSAGELFF.

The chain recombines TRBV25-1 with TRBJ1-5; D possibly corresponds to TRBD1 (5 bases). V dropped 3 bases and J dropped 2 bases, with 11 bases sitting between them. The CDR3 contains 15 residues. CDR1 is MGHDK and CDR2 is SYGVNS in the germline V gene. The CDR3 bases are TGTGCCAGCAGTGATTCACAGGCTGGCAATCAGCCCCAGCATTTT. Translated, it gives CASSDSQAGNQPQHF.

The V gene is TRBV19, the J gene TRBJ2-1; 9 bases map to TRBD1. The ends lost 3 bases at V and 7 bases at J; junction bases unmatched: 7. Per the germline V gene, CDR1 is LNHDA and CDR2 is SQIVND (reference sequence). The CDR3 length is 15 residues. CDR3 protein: CASSMRTGEANEQFF. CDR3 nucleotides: TGTGCCAGTAGTATGAGGACAGGGGAGGCGAATGAGCAGTTCTTC. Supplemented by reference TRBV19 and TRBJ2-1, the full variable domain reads DGGITQSPKYLFRKEGQNVTLSCEQNLNHDAMYWYRQDPGQGLRLIYYSQIVNDFQKGDIAEGYSVSREKKESFPLTVTSAQKNPTAFYLCASSMRTGEANEQFFGPGTRLTVL.

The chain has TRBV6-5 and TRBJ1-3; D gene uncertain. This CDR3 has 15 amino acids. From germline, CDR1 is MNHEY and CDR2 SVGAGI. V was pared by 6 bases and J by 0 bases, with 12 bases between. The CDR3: CASSRAGPSGNTIYF. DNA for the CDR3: TGTGCCAGCAGCCGTGCGGGTCCCTCTGGAAACACCATATATTTT.

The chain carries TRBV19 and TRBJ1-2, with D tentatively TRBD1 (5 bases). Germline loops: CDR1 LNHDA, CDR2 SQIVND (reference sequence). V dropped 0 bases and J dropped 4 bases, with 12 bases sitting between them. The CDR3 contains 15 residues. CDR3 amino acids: CASSIDTGHAYGYTF. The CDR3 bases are TGTGCCAGTAGTATAGATACGGGGCATGCCTATGGCTACACCTTC.